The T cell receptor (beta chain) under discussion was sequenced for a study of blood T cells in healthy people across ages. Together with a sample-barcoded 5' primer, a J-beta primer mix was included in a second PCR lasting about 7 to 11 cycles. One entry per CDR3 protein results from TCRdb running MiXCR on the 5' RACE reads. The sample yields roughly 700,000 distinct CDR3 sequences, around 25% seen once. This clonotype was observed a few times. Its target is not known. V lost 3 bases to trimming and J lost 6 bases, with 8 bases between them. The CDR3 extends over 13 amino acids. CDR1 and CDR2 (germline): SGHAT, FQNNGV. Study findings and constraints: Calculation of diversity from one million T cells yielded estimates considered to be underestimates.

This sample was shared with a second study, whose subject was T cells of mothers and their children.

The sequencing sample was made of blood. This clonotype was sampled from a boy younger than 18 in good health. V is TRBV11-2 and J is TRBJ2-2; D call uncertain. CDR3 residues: CASSFSGPGELFF. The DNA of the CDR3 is TGTGCCAGCAGCTTTTCCGGGCCCGGGGAGCTGTTTTTT.